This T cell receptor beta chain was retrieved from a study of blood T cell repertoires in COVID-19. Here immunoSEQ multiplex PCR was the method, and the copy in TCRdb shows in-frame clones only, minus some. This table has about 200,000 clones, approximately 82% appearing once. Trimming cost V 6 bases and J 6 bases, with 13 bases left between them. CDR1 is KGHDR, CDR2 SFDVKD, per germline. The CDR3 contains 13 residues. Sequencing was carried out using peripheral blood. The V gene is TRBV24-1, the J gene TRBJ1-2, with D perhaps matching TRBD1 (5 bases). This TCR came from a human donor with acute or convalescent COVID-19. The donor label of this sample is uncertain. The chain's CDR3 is CATSQGKDHGYTF. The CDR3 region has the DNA TGTGCCACCAGTCAGGGAAAGGACCATGGCTACACCTTC.